These 13 T cell receptor beta chains share one sample of origin, sequenced in a study of OX40 agonist ivuxolimab in advanced cancers. TCRdb's table, derived via immunoSEQ multiplex PCR, lists solely in-frame clones and lacks some. Of 100,000 to 150,000 clones in the sample, roughly 92% were seen once. The specimen comprised CD4+ or CD8+ T cells sorted from blood, sampled in a trial of the OX40 agonist ivuxolimab. The receptors derive from an adult with an advanced solid tumor such as melanoma, head and neck, liver or kidney cancer.

The chain links TRBV5-6 to TRBJ2-7; 7 nucleotides agree with TRBD1. CDR3 length: 14 residues. CDR1 SGHDT and CDR2 YYEEEE come from the germline V gene. V was clipped by 0 bases and J by 3 bases; unmatched bases: 3. The CDR3 sequence is CASSLEQGLYEQYF. In DNA form, the CDR3 reads TGTGCCAGCAGCTTGGAACAGGGGCTCTACGAGCAGTACTTC.

This clone was picked up one time. The V gene is TRBV27, the J gene TRBJ1-5; no definite D call. V lost 4 bases and J 0 bases, leaving 10 bases between the germline ends. CDR1 MNHEY and CDR2 SMNVEV come from the germline V gene (reference sequence). The CDR3 loop spans 15 amino acids. CDR3 loop: CASSSHSYSNQPQHF. The CDR3 DNA is TGTGCCAGCAGTTCCCACAGCTATAGCAATCAGCCCCAGCATTTT.

V gene TRBV12-5 combines with J gene TRBJ1-1; tentative D call: TRBD1 (5 bases). The CDR3 runs 12 residues. Germline CDR1 is LGHNT and CDR2 is FRNRAP. The V end lost 3 bases, the J end lost 11 bases, and 13 bases lay between the germline ends. The DNA of the CDR3 is TGTGCTAGTGGTTTCTCGGACCAGGGCGCTTTCTTT. This codes for CASGFSDQGAFF.

The rearrangement joins TRBV5-1 to TRBJ2-7, with D perhaps matching TRBD1 (5 bases). CDR3 length: 13 amino acids. The V end was cut by 6 bases, the J end by 4 bases, with 14 bases between. Looked up from germline, CDR1 is SGHRS and CDR2 is YFSETQ. The CDR3 nucleotides are TGCGCCAGCAACCAGGGTTTGGGTTACGAGCAGTACTTC. This translates into CASNQGLGYEQYF.

The chain combines TRBV29-1 with TRBJ1-1; tentatively, D is TRBD1 (5 bases). The length of the CDR3 is 13 residues. The germline V gene encodes CDR1 SQVTM and CDR2 ANQGSEA. The V gene lost 8 bases and the J gene lost 5 bases, with 18 bases spanning the gap. Here the CDR3 DNA reads TGCAGCTCTCGAGGGCAGGGAGCGACTGAAGCTTTCTTT. This codes for CSSRGQGATEAFF.

This rearrangement joins TRBV11-3 to TRBJ1-4; tentatively, D is TRBD1 (6 bases). The CDR3 contains 16 residues. The V gene lost 5 bases and the J gene lost 6 bases, with 19 bases spanning the gap. Germline CDR1 is SGHNT and CDR2 is YENEEA. The chain's CDR3 is CASSLLGGRRDEKLFF. In nucleotides, the CDR3 is TGTGCCAGCAGCCTTTTGGGGGGCAGGCGGGATGAAAAACTGTTTTTT.

The rearrangement links TRBV4-2 to TRBJ2-1; unclear D gene. There are 15 residues in the CDR3. CDR1 is LGHNA and CDR2 is YNFKEQ in the germline V gene. V lost 0 bases and J lost 4, with 10 bases in between. The CDR3 spells CASSQDRGPYNEQFF. In DNA form, the CDR3 reads TGTGCCAGCAGCCAAGACCGCGGACCTTACAATGAGCAGTTCTTC.

V usage is TRBV7-2 and J usage is TRBJ2-3, with D perhaps TRBD1 (5 bases). The length of the CDR3 is 14 residues. From germline, CDR1 is SGHTA and CDR2 FQGNSA. Trimming removed 5 bases at V and 0 bases at J, with 9 bases between. In DNA form, the CDR3 reads TGTGCCAGCAGCCCGCAGGGTAGCACAGATACGCAGTATTTT. Translated: CASSPQGSTDTQYF.

V and J are TRBV28 and TRBJ2-4; D may match TRBD1 or TRBD2 (6 bases each). The CDR3 extends over 14 amino acids. CDR1 and CDR2 (germline): MDHEN, SYDVKM. Trimming pared 2 bases from V and 4 bases from J, leaving 9 bases between. The CDR3, as DNA: TGTGCCAGCAGTTTAAGGGGGGTTAAAAACATTCAGTACTTC. Amino acid sequence: CASSLRGVKNIQYF.

The V gene is TRBV5-4, the J gene TRBJ2-2; D is ambiguous. Deletions cut 0 bases from V and 0 bases from J, with 9 bases between. Germline CDR1 and CDR2: SGHNT and YYREEE (reference sequence). There are 16 residues in the CDR3. The CDR3 DNA sequence: TGTGCCAGCAGCTTGGAAAGGATTACGAACACCGGGGAGCTGTTTTTT. Its protein is CASSLERITNTGELFF.

The chain couples TRBV11-3 to TRBJ2-1, with 11 bases identical to TRBD2. The CDR3 consists of 18 residues. Germline CDR1 is SGHNT and CDR2 is YENEEA. J was trimmed by 4 bases and V by 2 bases; bases with no gene match: 10. The CDR3 loop reads CASSLSSFSSGRYNEQFF. The CDR3 DNA reads as TGTGCCAGCAGCTTATCTTCATTTTCTAGCGGGAGGTACAATGAGCAGTTCTTC. Full variable domain (rest looked up from reference TRBV11-3 and TRBJ2-1): EAGVVQSPRYKIIEKKQPVAFWCNPISGHNTLYWYLQNLGQGPELLIRYENEEAVDDSQLPKDRFSAERLKGVDSTLKIQPAELGDSAVYLCASSLSSFSSGRYNEQFFGPGTRLTVL.

The rearrangement links TRBV7-2 to TRBJ2-3, with 11 bases identical to TRBD2. The germline V gene encodes CDR1 SGHTA and CDR2 FQGNSA. This CDR3 is 16 amino acids long. With V trimmed by 4 bases and J by 2 bases, 5 bases remained unmatched. The CDR3 DNA follows: TGTGCCAGCAGCTCCTCACTAGCGGGAGTCACAGATACGCAGTATTTT. It is translated as CASSSSLAGVTDTQYF.

This chain uses TRBV28 with TRBJ1-4; 8 positions agree with TRBD1. Germline assignment: CDR1 MDHEN and CDR2 SYDVKM. The CDR3 is made up of 17 amino acids. The V and J ends lost 5 bases and 1 base, in that order; junction bases with no gene match: 9. The CDR3 DNA reads as TGTGCCAGCAGTCCGGACAGGGACAGAGTAACTAATGAAAAACTGTTTTTT. Its translation is CASSPDRDRVTNEKLFF.